The 15 T cell receptor beta chains presented below share a single source sample, sequenced in a study of T cell responses to AZD1222 COVID-19 vaccine. TCRdb's copy holds only in-frame clones and misses some; the assay was immunoSEQ multiplex PCR. This sample has around 99,000 clones; around 90% occur once, and the top ten carry roughly 6%. The sequencing here drew on peripheral blood, taken 28 days after the second AZD1222 dose. These receptors were taken from an adult who received the AZD1222 COVID-19 vaccine.

J is TRBJ2-3 and V is TRBV6-6; perhaps TRBD1 as D (6 bases). The CDR3 spans 14 residues. Trimming removed 2 bases from V and 3 bases from J, with 9 bases in between. Germline-derived CDR1 and CDR2 are MNHNY and SVGAGI (reference sequence). DNA for the CDR3: TGTGCCAGCAGTTACCACAGGGAGACAGATACGCAGTATTTT. Translation gives CASSYHRETDTQYF.

V usage is TRBV6-5 and J usage is TRBJ1-2, with a tentative D call TRBD1 (6 bases). CDR1 is MNHEY, CDR2 SVGAGI, per germline. This CDR3 contains 15 residues. V was pared by 4 bases and J by 1 base, with 13 bases between. The DNA for the CDR3 is TGTGCCAGCAGTTTACAGGGAGGAGTTAACTATGGCTACACCTTC. As protein: CASSLQGGVNYGYTF.

The V gene is TRBV28, the J gene TRBJ1-2, with 8 bases matching TRBD1. The junction had 6 bases not matched to a gene; V was cut back by 0 bases and J by 6 bases. CDR1 is MDHEN and CDR2 is SYDVKM in the germline V gene. The CDR3 covers 15 residues. The CDR3 sequence: CASSLWDREIHGYTF. CDR3 sequence (DNA): TGTGCCAGCAGTTTATGGGACAGGGAAATCCATGGCTACACCTTC.

V usage is TRBV7-2 and J usage is TRBJ2-6; D unclear. Germline V gene data show CDR1 as SGHTA and CDR2 as FQGNSA. The ends were cut back, 5 bases at V and 0 bases at J, with 11 bases in the middle. The CDR3 is 16 residues long. The CDR3 sequence is CASSGVGSSGANVLTF. The CDR3 region has the DNA TGTGCCAGCAGCGGAGTTGGGTCCTCTGGGGCCAACGTCCTGACTTTC.

The chain recombines TRBV7-2 with TRBJ1-2; D uncertain. The germline V gene has CDR1 SGHTA and CDR2 FQGNSA. The CDR3 runs to 14 residues. Trimming removed 0 bases at V and 1 base at J, with 6 bases between. The CDR3 protein is CASSLAGFNYGYTF. In DNA, the CDR3 is TGTGCCAGCAGCTTAGCGGGGTTTAACTATGGCTACACCTTC.

The CDR3 is CASSRTGPLNTEAFF. CDR3 bases: TGTGCCAGTAGTAGGACAGGGCCATTGAACACTGAAGCTTTCTTT. The genes are TRBV19 and TRBJ1-1; 8 bases fit TRBD1. CDR1 is LNHDA and CDR2 is SQIVND in the germline V gene (reference sequence). Germline trimming cut 4 bases from V and 0 bases from J; bases unmatched to any gene: 4. CDR3 size: 15 residues.

The chain is built from TRBV14 and TRBJ2-3, with 9 bases aligning to TRBD1. Germline CDR1 is SGHDN and CDR2 is FVKESK. V dropped 9 bases and J dropped 4; count of bases not matched to a gene: 11. The CDR3 extends over 15 amino acids. DNA of the CDR3: TGTGCCAGTTCAAAAAACAGGGGGCCCGCAGATACGCAGTATTTT. Translated, it gives CASSKNRGPADTQYF.

The chain has TRBV4-1 and TRBJ2-1; TRBD2 is a possible D gene (5 bases). V was trimmed by 1 base and J by 4 bases, leaving 14 bases between them. The length of the CDR3 is 16 residues. CDR1 is MGHRA and CDR2 is YSYEKL in the germline V gene. The CDR3: CASSQVDLMDYNEQFF. The CDR3 region has the DNA TGCGCCAGCAGCCAAGTGGACTTGATGGATTACAATGAGCAGTTCTTC.

This chain links TRBV28 with TRBJ1-6, with D maybe TRBD1 (6 bases). Looked up from germline, CDR1 is MDHEN and CDR2 is SYDVKM. Trimming took 6 bases from V and 6 from J, leaving 21 bases between them. This CDR3 is built from 17 residues. This CDR3 reads CASSPLRNRDPNSPLHF. The DNA for the CDR3 is TGTGCCAGCAGCCCGCTTCGTAACAGGGACCCTAATTCACCCCTCCACTTT.

The chain combines TRBV12-3 or TRBV12-4 with TRBJ1-1; D is unresolved. There are 13 residues in the CDR3. Trimming removed 0 bases from V and 1 base from J, with 3 bases in between. Here the CDR3 reads CASSLAGNTEAFF. CDR3 sequence (DNA): TGTGCCAGCAGTTTAGCCGGGAACACTGAAGCTTTCTTT.

V is TRBV19 and J is TRBJ2-1, with no clear D. V shed 5 bases and J shed 8 bases, with 13 bases lying between them. The CDR3 contains 13 residues. CDR1 is LNHDA, CDR2 SQIVND, per germline (reference sequence). CDR3: CASSGDPRHEQFF. The CDR3 DNA follows: TGTGCCAGTAGTGGGGATCCGCGACATGAGCAGTTCTTC.

This chain connects TRBV18 to TRBJ2-1, with 9 bases that match TRBD1. The CDR3 is made up of 16 amino acids. V shed 3 bases and J 7 bases; nucleotides not matched to a gene: 10. Per the germline V gene, CDR1 is KGHSH and CDR2 is LQKENI. CDR3 nucleotides: TGTGCCAGCTCACCCAAGCCGGGACAGGGAGGTAATGAGCAGTTCTTC. This codes for CASSPKPGQGGNEQFF.

The V call is TRBV2, the J call TRBJ1-5; D gene ambiguous. Trimming stripped 4 bases from V and 0 bases from J, with 7 bases between. The CDR3 sequence is 14 residues long. Germline V gene lookup returns CDR1 SNHLY and CDR2 FYNNEI. The DNA for the CDR3 is TGTGCCAGCAGTGGCCCAGGTAGCAATCAGCCCCAGCATTTT. It encodes CASSGPGSNQPQHF.

The count of this clone is one. The CDR3 DNA reads as TGTGCCTGGGGAACGGACCCCCGGGGCTACGAGCAGTACTTC. It yields the protein CAWGTDPRGYEQYF. V gene TRBV30 combines with J gene TRBJ2-7, with D possibly being TRBD2 (5 bases). CDR1 is GTSNPN, CDR2 SVGIG, per germline (reference sequence). The CDR3 has 14 residues. Trimming cost V 5 bases and J 3 bases, with 17 bases left between them.

This clone has just a few counts. The gene calls are TRBV2 and TRBJ2-7, with a weak D call TRBD2 (6 bases). The CDR3 spans 15 residues. Trimming pared 6 bases from V and 0 bases from J, leaving 15 bases between. Germline lookup yields CDR1 SNHLY and CDR2 FYNNEI. The DNA of the CDR3 is TGTGCCAGCAGACGCGGCGGGACCACCTCCTACGAGCAGTACTTC. It codes for CASRRGGTTSYEQYF.